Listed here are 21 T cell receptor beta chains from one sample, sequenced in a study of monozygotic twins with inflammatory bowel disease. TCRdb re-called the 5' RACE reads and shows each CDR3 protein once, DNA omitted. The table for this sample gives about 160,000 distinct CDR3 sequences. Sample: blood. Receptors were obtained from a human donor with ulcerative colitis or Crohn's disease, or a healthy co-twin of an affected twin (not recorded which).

CDR3 loop: CASSEAGSSYGYTF. The genes are TRBV6-1 and TRBJ1-2. This CDR3 contains 14 residues. Germline V lookup: CDR1 MNHNS, CDR2 SASEGT.

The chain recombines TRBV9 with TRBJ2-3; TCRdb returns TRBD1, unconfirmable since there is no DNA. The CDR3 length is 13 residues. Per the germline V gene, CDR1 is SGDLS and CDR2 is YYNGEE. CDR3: CASRSAPTDTQYF.

The CDR3 loop is CASSNHRGEAFF. This chain connects TRBV5-4 to TRBJ1-1; the TRBD1 assignment by TCRdb is unverifiable without DNA. The CDR3 spans 12 residues. Germline V lookup: CDR1 SGHNT, CDR2 YYREEE (reference sequence). Looking up the rest from reference TRBV5-4 and TRBJ1-1 gives the full variable domain: ETGVTQSPTHLIKTRGQQVTLRCSSQSGHNTVSWYQQALGQGPQFIFQYYREEENGRGNFPPRFSGLQFPNYSSELNVNALELDDSALYLCASSNHRGEAFFGQGTRLTVV.

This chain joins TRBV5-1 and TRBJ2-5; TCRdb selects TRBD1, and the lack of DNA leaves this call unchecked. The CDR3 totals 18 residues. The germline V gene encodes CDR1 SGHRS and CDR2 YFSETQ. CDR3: CASSLGLKPGRGQETQYF.

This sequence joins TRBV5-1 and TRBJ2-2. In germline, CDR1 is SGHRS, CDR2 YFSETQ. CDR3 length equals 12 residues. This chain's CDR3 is CASSLNTGELFF.

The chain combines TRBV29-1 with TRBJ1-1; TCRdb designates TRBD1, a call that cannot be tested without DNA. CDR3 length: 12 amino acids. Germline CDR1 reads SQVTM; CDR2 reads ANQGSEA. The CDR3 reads CSVSRGNTEAFF.

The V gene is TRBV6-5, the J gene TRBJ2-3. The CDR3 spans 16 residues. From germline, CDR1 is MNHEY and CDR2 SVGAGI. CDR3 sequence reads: CASSSRYASGTDTQYF.

Here the CDR3 reads CASSRAARYNEQFF. The chain links TRBV18 to TRBJ2-1. The CDR3 is made up of 14 amino acids. Germline V gene data show CDR1 as KGHSH and CDR2 as LQKENI.

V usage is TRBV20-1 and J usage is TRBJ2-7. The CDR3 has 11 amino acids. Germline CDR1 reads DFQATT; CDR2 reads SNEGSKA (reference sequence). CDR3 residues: CSARVTYEQYF.

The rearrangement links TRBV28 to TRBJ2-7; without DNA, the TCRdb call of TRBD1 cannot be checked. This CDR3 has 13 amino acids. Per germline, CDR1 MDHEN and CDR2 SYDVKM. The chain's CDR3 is CASSPPGTYEQYF.

The CDR3 sequence is CASSPRATGVLRALTRNIQYF. The V gene is TRBV13, the J gene TRBJ2-4; the D gene TCRdb calls, TRBD1, cannot be checked with no DNA. The CDR3 runs 21 residues. Germline-derived CDR1 and CDR2 are PRHDT and FYEKMQ (reference sequence).

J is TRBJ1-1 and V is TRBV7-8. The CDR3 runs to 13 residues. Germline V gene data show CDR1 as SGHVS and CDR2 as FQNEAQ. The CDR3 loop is CASSTLQNTEALF.

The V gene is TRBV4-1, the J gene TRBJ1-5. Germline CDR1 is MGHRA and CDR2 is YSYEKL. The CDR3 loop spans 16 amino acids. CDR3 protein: CASSQDWRNSNQPQHF.

The CDR3 loop reads CASSQGWRVGFGKLFF. The J gene is TRBJ1-4, the V gene TRBV4-1. The CDR3 is 16 amino acids. Germline CDR1 is MGHRA and CDR2 is YSYEKL.

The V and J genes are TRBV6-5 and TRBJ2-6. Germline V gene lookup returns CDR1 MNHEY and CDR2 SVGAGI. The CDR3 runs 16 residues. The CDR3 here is CASSYSPGTGANVLTF.

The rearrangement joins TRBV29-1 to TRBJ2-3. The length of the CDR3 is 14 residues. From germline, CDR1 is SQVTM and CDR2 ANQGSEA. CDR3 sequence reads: CSVEGGYYTDTQYF.

The CDR3 reads CASSPAGTVVEKLFF. This chain connects TRBV18 to TRBJ1-4; TCRdb's D call, TRBD1, is unchecked because there is no DNA. CDR1 and CDR2 (germline): KGHSH, LQKENI. The CDR3 extends over 15 amino acids.

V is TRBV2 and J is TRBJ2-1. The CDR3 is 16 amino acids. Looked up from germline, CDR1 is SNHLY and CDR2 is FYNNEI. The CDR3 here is CASSALLAGPYNEQFF.

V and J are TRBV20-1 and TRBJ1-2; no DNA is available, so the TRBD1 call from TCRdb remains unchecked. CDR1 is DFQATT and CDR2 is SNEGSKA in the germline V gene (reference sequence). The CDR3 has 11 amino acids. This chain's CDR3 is CSASPGGAYTF.

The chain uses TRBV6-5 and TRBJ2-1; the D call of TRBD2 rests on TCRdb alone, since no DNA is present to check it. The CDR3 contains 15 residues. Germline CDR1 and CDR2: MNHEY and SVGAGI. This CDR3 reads CASSYLLAGRDEQFF.

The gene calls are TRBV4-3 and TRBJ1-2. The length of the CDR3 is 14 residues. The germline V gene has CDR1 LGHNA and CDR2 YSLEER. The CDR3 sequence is CASSQAYDNYGYTF.